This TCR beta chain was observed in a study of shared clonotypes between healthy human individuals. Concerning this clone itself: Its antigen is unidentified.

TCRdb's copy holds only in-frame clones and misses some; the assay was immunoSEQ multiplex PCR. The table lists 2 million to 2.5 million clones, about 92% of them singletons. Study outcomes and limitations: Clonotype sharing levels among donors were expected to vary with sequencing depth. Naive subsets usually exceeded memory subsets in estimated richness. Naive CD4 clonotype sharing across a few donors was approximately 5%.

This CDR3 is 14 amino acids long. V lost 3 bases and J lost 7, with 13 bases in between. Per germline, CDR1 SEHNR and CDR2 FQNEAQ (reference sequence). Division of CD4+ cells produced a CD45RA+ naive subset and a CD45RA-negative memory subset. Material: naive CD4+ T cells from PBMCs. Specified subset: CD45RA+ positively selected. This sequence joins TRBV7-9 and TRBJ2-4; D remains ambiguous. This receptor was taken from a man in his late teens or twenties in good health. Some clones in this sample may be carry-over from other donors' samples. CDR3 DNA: TGTGCCAGCAGCTTGGTTGGTGGGATCAACATTCAGTACTTC. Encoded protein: CASSLVGGINIQYF.